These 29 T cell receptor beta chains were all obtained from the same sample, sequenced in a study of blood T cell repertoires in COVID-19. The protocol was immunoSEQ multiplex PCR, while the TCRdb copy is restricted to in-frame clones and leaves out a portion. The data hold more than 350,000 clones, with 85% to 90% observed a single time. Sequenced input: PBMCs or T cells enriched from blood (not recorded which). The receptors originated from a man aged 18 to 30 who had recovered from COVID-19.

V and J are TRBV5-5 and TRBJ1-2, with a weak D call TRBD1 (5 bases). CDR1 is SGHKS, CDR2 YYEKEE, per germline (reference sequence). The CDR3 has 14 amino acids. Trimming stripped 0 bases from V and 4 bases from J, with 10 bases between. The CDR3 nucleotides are TGTGCCAGCAGCTTGGGACAGCCCCCCTATGGCTACACCTTC. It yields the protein CASSLGQPPYGYTF.

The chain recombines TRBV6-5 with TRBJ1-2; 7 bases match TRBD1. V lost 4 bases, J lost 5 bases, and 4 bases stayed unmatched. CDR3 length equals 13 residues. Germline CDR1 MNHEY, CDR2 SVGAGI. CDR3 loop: CASSWDSRYGYTF. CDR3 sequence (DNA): TGTGCCAGCAGTTGGGACAGCCGATATGGCTACACCTTC.

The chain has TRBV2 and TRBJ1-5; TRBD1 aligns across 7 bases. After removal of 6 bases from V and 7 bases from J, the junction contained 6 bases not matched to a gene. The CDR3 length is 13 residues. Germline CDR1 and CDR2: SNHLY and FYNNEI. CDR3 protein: CASSPTGRQPQHF. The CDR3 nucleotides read TGTGCCAGCAGCCCGACAGGGAGGCAGCCCCAGCATTTT.

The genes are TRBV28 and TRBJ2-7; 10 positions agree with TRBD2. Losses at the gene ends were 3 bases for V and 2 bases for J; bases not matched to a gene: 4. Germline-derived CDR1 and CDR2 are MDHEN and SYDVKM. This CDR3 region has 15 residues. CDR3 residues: CASSFGTSVTYEQYF. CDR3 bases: TGTGCCAGCAGTTTTGGGACTAGCGTCACCTACGAGCAGTACTTC. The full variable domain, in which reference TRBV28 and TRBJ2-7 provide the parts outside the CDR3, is DVKVTQSSRYLVKRTGEKVFLECVQDMDHENMFWYRQDPGLGLRLIYFSYDVKMKEKGDIPEGYSVSREKKERFSLILESASTNQTSMYLCASSFGTSVTYEQYFGPGTRLTVT.

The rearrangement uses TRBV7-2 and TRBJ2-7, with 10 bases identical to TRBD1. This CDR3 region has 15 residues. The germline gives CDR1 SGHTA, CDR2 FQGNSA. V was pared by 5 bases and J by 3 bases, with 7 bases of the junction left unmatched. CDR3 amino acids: CASSPGTGVFYEQYF. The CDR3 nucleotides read TGTGCCAGCAGCCCCGGGACAGGGGTCTTCTACGAGCAGTACTTC.

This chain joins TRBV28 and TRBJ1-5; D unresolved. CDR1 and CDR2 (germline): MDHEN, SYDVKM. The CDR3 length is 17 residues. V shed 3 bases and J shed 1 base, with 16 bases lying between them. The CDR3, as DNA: TGTGCCAGCAGTTTCTCCCGAATGAGGATCAGCAATCAGCCCCAGCATTTT. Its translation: CASSFSRMRISNQPQHF.

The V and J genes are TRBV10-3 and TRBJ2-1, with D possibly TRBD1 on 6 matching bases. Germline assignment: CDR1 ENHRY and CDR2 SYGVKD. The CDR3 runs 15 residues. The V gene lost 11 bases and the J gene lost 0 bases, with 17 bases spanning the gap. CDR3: CALRSGASSYNEQFF. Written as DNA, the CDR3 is TGTGCCTTGCGCTCAGGGGCCAGCTCCTACAATGAGCAGTTCTTC.

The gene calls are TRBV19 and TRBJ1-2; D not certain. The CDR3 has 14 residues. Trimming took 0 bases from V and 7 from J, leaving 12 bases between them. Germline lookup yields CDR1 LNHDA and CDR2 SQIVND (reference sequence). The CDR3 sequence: CASSIDIAGSGYTF. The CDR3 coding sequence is TGTGCCAGTAGTATAGATATCGCAGGATCTGGCTACACCTTC.

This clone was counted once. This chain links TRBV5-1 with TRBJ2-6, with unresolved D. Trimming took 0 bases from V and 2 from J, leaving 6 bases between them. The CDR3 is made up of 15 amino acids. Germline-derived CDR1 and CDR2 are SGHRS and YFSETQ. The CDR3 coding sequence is TGCGCCAGCAGCTTGGCAGTGGCTGGGGCCAACGTCCTGACTTTC. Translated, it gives CASSLAVAGANVLTF.

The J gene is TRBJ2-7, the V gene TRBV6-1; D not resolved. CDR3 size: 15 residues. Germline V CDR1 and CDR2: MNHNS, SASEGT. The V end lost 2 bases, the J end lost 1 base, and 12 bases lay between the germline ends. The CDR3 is CASSEFNQESYEQYF. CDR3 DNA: TGTGCCAGCAGTGAATTCAACCAGGAATCCTACGAGCAGTACTTC.

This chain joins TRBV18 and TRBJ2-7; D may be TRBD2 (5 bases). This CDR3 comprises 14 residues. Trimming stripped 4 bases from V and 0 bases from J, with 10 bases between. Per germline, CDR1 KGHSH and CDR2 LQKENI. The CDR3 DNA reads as TGTGCCAGCTCACAGGACTCAAGCTCCTACGAGCAGTACTTC. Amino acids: CASSQDSSSYEQYF.

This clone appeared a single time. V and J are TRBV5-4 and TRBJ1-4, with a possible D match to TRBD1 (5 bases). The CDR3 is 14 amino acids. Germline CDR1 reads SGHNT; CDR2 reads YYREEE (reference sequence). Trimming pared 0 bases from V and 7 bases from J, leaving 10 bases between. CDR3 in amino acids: CASSLDQGSEKLFF. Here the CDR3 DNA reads TGTGCCAGCAGCTTGGATCAGGGATCTGAAAAACTGTTTTTT.

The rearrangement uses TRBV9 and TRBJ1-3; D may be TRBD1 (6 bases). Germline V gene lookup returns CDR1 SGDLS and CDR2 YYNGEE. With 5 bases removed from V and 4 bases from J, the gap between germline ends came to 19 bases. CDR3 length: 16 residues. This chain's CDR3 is CASRGPAGGEGNTIYF. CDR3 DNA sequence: TGTGCCAGCAGGGGCCCCGCGGGGGGCGAAGGAAACACCATATATTTT. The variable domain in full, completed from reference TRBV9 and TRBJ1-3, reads DSGVTQTPKHLITATGQRVTLRCSPRSGDLSVYWYQQSLDQGLQFLIQYYNGEERAKGNILERFSAQQFPDLHSELNLSSLELGDSALYFCASRGPAGGEGNTIYFGEGSWLTVV.

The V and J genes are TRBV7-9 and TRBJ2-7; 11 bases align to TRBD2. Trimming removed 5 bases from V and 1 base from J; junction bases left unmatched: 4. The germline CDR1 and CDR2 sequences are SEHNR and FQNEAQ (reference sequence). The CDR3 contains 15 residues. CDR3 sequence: CASSHSGGASYEQYF. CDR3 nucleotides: TGTGCCAGCAGCCATAGCGGGGGGGCATCCTACGAGCAGTACTTC.

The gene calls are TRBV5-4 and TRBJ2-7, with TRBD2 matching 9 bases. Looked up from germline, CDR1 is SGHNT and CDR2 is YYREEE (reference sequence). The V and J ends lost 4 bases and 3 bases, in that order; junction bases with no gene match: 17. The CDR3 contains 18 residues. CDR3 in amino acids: CASSRASGAGGPGYEQYF. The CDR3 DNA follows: TGTGCCAGCAGCCGGGCTTCGGGGGCGGGAGGGCCCGGCTACGAGCAGTACTTC.

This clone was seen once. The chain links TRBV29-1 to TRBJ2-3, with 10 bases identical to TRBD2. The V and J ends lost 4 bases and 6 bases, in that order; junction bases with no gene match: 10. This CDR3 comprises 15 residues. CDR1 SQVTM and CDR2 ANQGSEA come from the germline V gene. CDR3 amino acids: CSVVSGGASIDTQYF. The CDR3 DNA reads TGCAGCGTTGTAAGCGGGGGGGCTTCTATCGATACGCAGTATTTT.

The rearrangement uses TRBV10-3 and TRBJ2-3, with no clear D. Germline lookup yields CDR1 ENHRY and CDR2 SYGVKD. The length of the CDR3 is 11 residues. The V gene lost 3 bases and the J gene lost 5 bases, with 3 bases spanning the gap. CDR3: CAISELDTQYF. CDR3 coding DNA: TGTGCCATCAGTGAACTAGATACGCAGTATTTT.

CDR3 coding DNA: TGTGCCAGCAGCGTATCAGGGGCCCTCAACCTCTATGGCTACACCTTC. Protein sequence: CASSVSGALNLYGYTF. This rearrangement joins TRBV9 to TRBJ1-2, with TRBD1 as a possible D gene (6 bases). Between the trimmed V and J ends, which lost 1 base and 4 bases, there was a span of 17 bases. The germline CDR1 and CDR2 sequences are SGDLS and YYNGEE. The CDR3 spans 16 residues.

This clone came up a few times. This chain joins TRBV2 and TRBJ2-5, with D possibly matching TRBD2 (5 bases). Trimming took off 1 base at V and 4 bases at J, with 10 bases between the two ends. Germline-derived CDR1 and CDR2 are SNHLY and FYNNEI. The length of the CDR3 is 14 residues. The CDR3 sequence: CASSEGTSGETQYF. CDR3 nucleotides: TGTGCCAGCAGTGAAGGTACCAGCGGAGAGACCCAGTACTTC. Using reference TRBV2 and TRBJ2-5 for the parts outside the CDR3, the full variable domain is EPEVTQTPSHQVTQMGQEVILRCVPISNHLYFYWYRQILGQKVEFLVSFYNNEISEKSEIFDDQFSVERPDGSNFTLKIRSTKLEDSAMYFCASSEGTSGETQYFGPGTRLLVL.

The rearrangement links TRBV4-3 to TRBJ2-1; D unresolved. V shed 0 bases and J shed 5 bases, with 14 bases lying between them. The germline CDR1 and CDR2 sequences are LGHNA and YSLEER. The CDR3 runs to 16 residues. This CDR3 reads CASSQEAGGMNNEQFF. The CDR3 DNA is TGCGCCAGCAGCCAAGAGGCCGGCGGAATGAACAATGAGCAGTTCTTC.

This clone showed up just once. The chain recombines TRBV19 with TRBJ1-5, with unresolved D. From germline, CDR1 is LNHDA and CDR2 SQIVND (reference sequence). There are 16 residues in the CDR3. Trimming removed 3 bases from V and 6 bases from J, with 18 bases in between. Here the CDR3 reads CASSIDGTLNPQPQHF. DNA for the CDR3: TGTGCCAGTAGTATTGATGGCACATTGAACCCTCAGCCCCAGCATTTT.

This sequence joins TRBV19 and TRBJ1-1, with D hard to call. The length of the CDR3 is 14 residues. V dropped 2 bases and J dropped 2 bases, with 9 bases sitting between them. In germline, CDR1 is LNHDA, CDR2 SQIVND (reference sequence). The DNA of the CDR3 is TGTGCCAGTAGTATATGGCAGGCTAACACTGAAGCTTTCTTT. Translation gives CASSIWQANTEAFF.

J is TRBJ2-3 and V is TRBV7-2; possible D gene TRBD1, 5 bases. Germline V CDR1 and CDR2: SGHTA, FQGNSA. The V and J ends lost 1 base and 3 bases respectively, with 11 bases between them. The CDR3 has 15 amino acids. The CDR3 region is CASSLGGEGTDTQYF. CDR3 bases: TGTGCCAGCAGCTTAGGGGGCGAAGGAACAGATACGCAGTATTTT.

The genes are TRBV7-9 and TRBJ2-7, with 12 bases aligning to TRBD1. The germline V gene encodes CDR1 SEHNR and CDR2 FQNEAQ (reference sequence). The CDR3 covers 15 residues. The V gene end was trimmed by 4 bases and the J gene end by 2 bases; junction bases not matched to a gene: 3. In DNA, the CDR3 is TGTGCCAGCAGCTCCGGGACAGGGGGCACCTACGAGCAGTACTTC. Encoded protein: CASSSGTGGTYEQYF.

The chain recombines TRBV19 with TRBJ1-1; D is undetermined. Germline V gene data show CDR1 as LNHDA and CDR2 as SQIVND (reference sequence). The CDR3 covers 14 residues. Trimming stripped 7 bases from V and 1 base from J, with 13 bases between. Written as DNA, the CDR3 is TGTGCCAGTACCCCCGTACACCGGAACACTGAAGCTTTCTTT. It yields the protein CASTPVHRNTEAFF.

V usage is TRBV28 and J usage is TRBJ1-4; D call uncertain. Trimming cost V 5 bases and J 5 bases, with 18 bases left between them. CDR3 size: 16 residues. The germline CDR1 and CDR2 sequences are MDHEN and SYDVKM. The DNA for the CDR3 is TGTGCCAGCAGTAAACCTCGGGGAGGCACAAATGAAAAACTGTTTTTT. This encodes CASSKPRGGTNEKLFF. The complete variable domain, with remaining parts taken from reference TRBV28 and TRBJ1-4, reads DVKVTQSSRYLVKRTGEKVFLECVQDMDHENMFWYRQDPGLGLRLIYFSYDVKMKEKGDIPEGYSVSREKKERFSLILESASTNQTSMYLCASSKPRGGTNEKLFFGSGTQLSVL.

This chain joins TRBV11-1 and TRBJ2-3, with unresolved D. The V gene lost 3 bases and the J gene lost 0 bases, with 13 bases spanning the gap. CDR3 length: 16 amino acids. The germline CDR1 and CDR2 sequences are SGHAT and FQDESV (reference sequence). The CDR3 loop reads CASSLGRFPSTDTQYF. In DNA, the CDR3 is TGTGCCAGCAGCTTGGGCCGGTTCCCTAGCACAGATACGCAGTATTTT.

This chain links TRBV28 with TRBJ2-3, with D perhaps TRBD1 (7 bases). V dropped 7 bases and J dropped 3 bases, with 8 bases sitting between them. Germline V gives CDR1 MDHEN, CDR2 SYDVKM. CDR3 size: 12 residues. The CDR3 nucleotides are TGTGCCAGCACAGGGGGGACAGATACGCAGTATTTT. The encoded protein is CASTGGTDTQYF.

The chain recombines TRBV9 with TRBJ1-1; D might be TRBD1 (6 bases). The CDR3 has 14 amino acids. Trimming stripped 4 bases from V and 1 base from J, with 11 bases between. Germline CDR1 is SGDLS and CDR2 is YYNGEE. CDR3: CASSTTTGNTEAFF. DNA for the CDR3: TGTGCCAGCAGCACAACGACAGGGAACACTGAAGCTTTCTTT.